The text below deals with one TCR beta chain. Its antigen is currently unknown. Generated by immunoSEQ multiplex PCR, the TCRdb table keeps only in-frame clones and is missing some. The sample gives tens of thousands of clones, under 90% of which show up once; around 2% is in the top ten. The length of the CDR3 is 15 residues. The germline CDR1 and CDR2 sequences are SEHNR and FQNEAQ (reference sequence). The V end was cut by 4 bases, the J end by 0 bases, with 10 bases between. The entry originates in a study of OX40 agonist ivuxolimab in advanced cancers. Findings and caveats of the study: Certain nonresponders likewise exhibited a low normalized T-cell clonal expansion.

The receptor's source is an adult with an advanced solid tumor such as melanoma, head and neck, liver or kidney cancer. This chain uses TRBV7-9 with TRBJ1-5; no clear D. The sequences come from CD4+ or CD8+ T cells sorted from blood, collected in a trial of the OX40 agonist ivuxolimab. The CDR3 DNA follows: TGTGCCAGCAGCTCGCCGGGCGATAGCAATCAGCCCCAGCATTTT. This codes for CASSSPGDSNQPQHF.